Following are 10 T cell receptor beta chains from one sample sequenced in a study of blood T cell repertoires in COVID-19. Some clones are missing from TCRdb's copy, which holds only in-frame ones; the method was immunoSEQ multiplex PCR. The sample has approximately 180,000 clones; 88% are singletons. The sequenced material came from peripheral blood. The source is a man aged 35 to 55 with active or convalescent COVID-19.

This clone was counted only a few times. The J gene is TRBJ1-2, the V gene TRBV25-1, with 7 nucleotides matching TRBD1. Germline trimming cut 6 bases from V and 0 bases from J; bases unmatched to any gene: 4. Germline assignment: CDR1 MGHDK and CDR2 SYGVNS. The CDR3 contains 14 residues. The chain's CDR3 is CASSGTAANYGYTF. CDR3 DNA sequence: TGTGCCAGCAGCGGGACAGCCGCTAACTATGGCTACACCTTC.

The chain combines TRBV12-5 with TRBJ2-1; TRBD2 matches 9 bases. In germline, CDR1 is LGHNT, CDR2 FRNRAP. The V segment lost 4 bases and the J segment 0 bases; nucleotides outside the gene matches: 1. The CDR3 runs 15 residues. The CDR3 DNA reads as TGTGCTAGTGGTTCACTAGCGGGCTCCTACAATGAGCAGTTCTTC. It codes for CASGSLAGSYNEQFF.

This clone was detected only a few times. The genes are TRBV19 and TRBJ1-5, with 8 nucleotides matching TRBD1. The J segment lost 4 bases and the V segment lost 4 bases, leaving 6 bases of the junction unmatched. The germline V gene encodes CDR1 LNHDA and CDR2 SQIVND (reference sequence). CDR3 length: 15 amino acids. CDR3 DNA sequence: TGTGCCAGTAGTACGATTACAGGGGGAAATCAGCCCCAGCATTTT. This gives the protein CASSTITGGNQPQHF.

This clone was recorded a few times. The V gene is TRBV2, the J gene TRBJ1-2, with TRBD1 matching over 7 bases. Losses at the gene ends were 2 bases for V and 8 bases for J; bases not matched to a gene: 2. Germline V gene sequence: CDR1 SNHLY, CDR2 FYNNEI. The CDR3 spans 12 residues. The DNA for the CDR3 is TGTGCCAGCAGTGAAAGGGGGCACGGCTACACCTTC. It specifies CASSERGHGYTF.

The V and J genes are TRBV9 and TRBJ2-1, with D possibly matching TRBD1 (6 bases). Germline V lookup: CDR1 SGDLS, CDR2 YYNGEE. V lost 2 bases and J 3 bases, leaving 12 bases between the germline ends. This CDR3 has 15 residues. The chain's CDR3 is CASSVGRGSYNEQFF. CDR3 DNA: TGTGCCAGCAGCGTCGGCAGGGGAAGCTACAATGAGCAGTTCTTC.

The V gene is TRBV7-9, the J gene TRBJ1-1; D call uncertain. The CDR3 has 13 residues. V was shortened by 3 bases and J by 7 bases, with 12 bases between the two germline ends. Germline CDR1 SEHNR, CDR2 FQNEAQ (reference sequence). The CDR3 DNA sequence: TGTGCCAGCAGCTTTGGGCCTGGGAGTGAAGCTTTCTTT. This gives the protein CASSFGPGSEAFF.

The chain joins TRBV5-1 to TRBJ1-1, with 7 bases fitting TRBD1. CDR3 size: 15 residues. Germline CDR1 and CDR2: SGHRS and YFSETQ. After removal of 1 base from V and 7 bases from J, the junction contained 10 bases not matched to a gene. The CDR3 nucleotides read TGCGCCAGCAGCTTGACGTTCGAGGGGGCTGGTGAAGCTTTCTTT. Its protein is CASSLTFEGAGEAFF.

Comment on this clone: In the same sample, other DNA sequences code for this CDR3. The chain is built from TRBV11-2 and TRBJ1-5; D remains unclear. This CDR3 region has 13 residues. Trimming pared 0 bases from V and 7 bases from J, leaving 7 bases between. Germline V CDR1 and CDR2: SGHAT, FQNNGV. The CDR3 is CASSLDPGQPQHF. For the CDR3, the DNA is TGTGCCAGCAGCTTAGATCCAGGCCAGCCCCAGCATTTT.

This chain joins TRBV5-1 and TRBJ2-4; D might be TRBD2 (5 bases). The CDR3 loop spans 16 amino acids. V was trimmed by 3 bases and J by 5 bases, leaving 18 bases between them. CDR1 is SGHRS, CDR2 YFSETQ, per germline. The chain's CDR3 is CASSSGPGIGENIQYF. CDR3 nucleotides: TGCGCCAGCAGCTCTGGCCCGGGGATCGGTGAAAACATTCAGTACTTC. The full variable domain, its missing parts supplied by reference TRBV5-1 and TRBJ2-4, is KAGVTQTPRYLIKTRGQQVTLSCSPISGHRSVSWYQQTPGQGLQFLFEYFSETQRNKGNFPGRFSGRQFSNSRSEMNVSTLELGDSALYLCASSSGPGIGENIQYFGAGTRLSVL.

This clone appeared once. This chain joins TRBV9 and TRBJ2-3; D is possibly TRBD1 (6 bases). Trimming removed 3 bases at V and 0 bases at J, with 8 bases between. This CDR3 contains 14 residues. Germline CDR1 SGDLS, CDR2 YYNGEE. The CDR3, as DNA: TGTGCCAGCAGCGGCAGGGGTAGCACAGATACGCAGTATTTT. This encodes CASSGRGSTDTQYF.